This T cell receptor beta chain was retrieved from a study of shared clonotypes between healthy human individuals. Across the study: The study used three CD4 naive, three CD4 memory, two CD8 naive and one CD8 memory plate per donor. Broader study findings: Generally, naive subsets (rather than memory subsets) showed larger estimated richness. It was the few donors that limited the genetic and exposure-history diversity represented.

It was around 190 ng DNA, around 32,000 T cell genomes, that sorted-subset replicate PCRs used. Data came from immunoSEQ multiplex PCR; TCRdb stores just in-frame clones and leaves some out. The sample lists about 2.1 million clones; about 93% were seen once. As regards this clone: Its specificity is not known.

The CDR3 length is 15 residues. V dropped 6 bases and J dropped 2 bases, with 20 bases sitting between them. CDR1 is SQVTM, CDR2 ANQGSEA, per germline. The naive CD8 fraction comprised CD45RO-negative cells positively selected for CCR7 and excluded terminally differentiated effector memory CD45RA+ cells. The chain links TRBV29-1 to TRBJ2-7; weak D call: TRBD1 (6 bases). This TCR was recovered from a man aged 18 to 30 in good health. Some clones in this sample may be carry-over from other donors' samples. The source material was naive CD8+ T cells from PBMCs. The CDR3 sequence: CSVTARGPQAYEQYF. CDR3 coding DNA: TGCAGCGTCACTGCCAGGGGACCGCAGGCCTACGAGCAGTACTTC.